A selection of T cell receptor beta chains follows, all from one sample in a study of early T cells in non-severe SARS-CoV-2 infection. TCRdb re-called the 5' RACE reads with MiXCR, one entry per CDR3 protein. The sample shows 64,000 or so distinct CDR3 sequences, around 11% of them seen only once. The sample here was whole blood, taken at baseline. The receptors derive from an adult who was a healthcare worker with PCR-confirmed SARS-CoV-2 infection or an uninfected control (not recorded which). CDR3s include the opening cysteine and the closing phenylalanine or tryptophan. D genes are given only for firm matches. Size is omitted from some rows. Given values are once, few, many or a class for expanded clones.

abundance	d_gene	j_gene	v_gene	len	CDR3nt	CDR3aa
many	TRBD2	TRBJ2-5	TRBV11-2	17	TGTGCCAGCAGCCCCCACGTGGGACTAGAGAAAGGAGAGACCCAGTACTTC	CASSPHVGLEKGETQYF
NA	NA	TRBJ1-2	TRBV4-1	16	TGCGCCAGCAGCCAAGATGAGGCAGGGGTAGACTATGGCTACACCTTC	CASSQDEAGVDYGYTF
few	NA	TRBJ2-7	TRBV11-2	18	TGTGCCAGCAGCTTGACTTACGCGGGCAGGGTTAAGAACTTCGAGCAGTACTTC	CASSLTYAGRVKNFEQYF
many	NA	TRBJ2-4	TRBV2	15	TGTGCCAGCAAAGGCCTCCCAGGGGCCAAAAACATTCAGTACTTC	CASKGLPGAKNIQYF
NA	TRBD2	TRBJ2-7	TRBV5-4	16	TGTGCCAGCAGCTTGGATCTGCGGGGGGGCCGGTACGAGCAGTACTTC	CASSLDLRGGRYEQYF
few	NA	TRBJ2-3	TRBV18	16	TGTGCCAGCTCACCAGATGACAGCCTCCTTGGAGGTACGCAGTATTTT	CASSPDDSLLGGTQYF
NA	NA	TRBJ2-3	TRBV7-9	13	TGTGCCAGCAGACATTCTAGCACAGATACGCAGTATTTT	CASRHSSTDTQYF
NA	TRBD1	TRBJ1-2	TRBV24-1	13	TGTGCCACCAGGGGAGACAGGGCCTCAGGCTACACCTTC	CATRGDRASGYTF
many	TRBD1	TRBJ1-2	TRBV20-1	12	TGCAGTGCTAGCCCGGGACAGGGGGCTAGGACCTTC	CSASPGQGARTF
few	TRBD1	TRBJ1-6	TRBV12-3/TRBV12-4	15	TGTGCCAGCAGTCCTACAGGGGCCTATAATTCACCCCTCCACTTT	CASSPTGAYNSPLHF
NA	NA	TRBJ2-3	TRBV12-3/TRBV12-4	18	TGTGCCAGCAGTTTATTCCCGGGTGGGGGAAGTCCCACAGATACGCAGTATTTT	CASSLFPGGGSPTDTQYF
few	NA	TRBJ1-1	TRBV7-9	14	TGTGCCAGCAGCTTGAACAGAGCGAACACTGAAGCTTTCTTT	CASSLNRANTEAFF
few	NA	TRBJ2-1	TRBV7-9	13	TGTGCCAGCAGCTTGGGGCTAATCAATGAGCAGTTCTTC	CASSLGLINEQFF
NA	NA	TRBJ2-3	TRBV6-4	13	TGTGCCAGCAGCCTATCTCCCACAGATACGCAGTATTTT	CASSLSPTDTQYF
many	TRBD1	TRBJ1-1	TRBV10-3	14	TGTGCCATCACCCCTACAGGGGGCTTGGCTGAAGCTTTCTTT	CAITPTGGLAEAFF
few	TRBD1	TRBJ2-7	TRBV20-1	13	TGCAGTGCTACGAGGGACAGGGACTACGAGCAGTACTTC	CSATRDRDYEQYF
NA	NA	TRBJ2-1	TRBV7-2	17	TGTGCCAGCAGCCCGGTCCGGAGCAGTCTAGGTAGCGATGAGCAGTTCTTC	CASSPVRSSLGSDEQFF
many	NA	TRBJ2-7	TRBV30	13	TGTGCCTGGAGTCCAGGGACCTCCTACGAGCAGTACTTC	CAWSPGTSYEQYF
few	TRBD2	TRBJ2-3	TRBV12-3/TRBV12-4	16	TGTGCCAGCCTCCTCAGTACGGGGGGGCCGGCAGATACGCAGTATTTT	CASLLSTGGPADTQYF
few	TRBD2	TRBJ2-3	TRBV10-3	15	TGTGCCATCAGTGGGGGACTAGCGAGCACAGATACGCAGTATTTT	CAISGGLASTDTQYF
NA	NA	TRBJ2-7	TRBV7-2	13	TGTGCCAGCAGCTCGACAGTTACCTACGAGCAGTACTTC	CASSSTVTYEQYF
many	NA	TRBJ1-1	TRBV1	14	TGCACCAGCAGAATGAGGTTCATGAACACTGAAGCTTTCTTT	CTSRMRFMNTEAFF
many	NA	TRBJ2-2	TRBV19	12	TGTGCCAGTAGTGAACGGGTGGGGGAGCTGTTTTTT	CASSERVGELFF
many	TRBD2	TRBJ2-1	TRBV18	16	TGTGCCAGCTCACCACTAGCGGGGGGACTTCGCGGTGAGCAGTTCTTC	CASSPLAGGLRGEQFF
few	NA	TRBJ1-6	TRBV20-1	13	TGCAGTGCTAGGGGGACGGAAAATTCACCCCTCCACTTT	CSARGTENSPLHF
few	TRBD1	TRBJ2-5	TRBV20-1	15	TGCAGTGCGCGTCCCGAAGGGACAGGGTGGGAGACCCAGTACTTC	CSARPEGTGWETQYF
few	TRBD1	TRBJ1-2	TRBV19	13	TGTGCCACCGAGGACAGGGGAGGGTATGGCTACACCTTC	CATEDRGGYGYTF
NA	NA	TRBJ2-5	TRBV27	11	TGTGCCAGCAGGGCGGGCGAGACCCAGTACTTC	CASRAGETQYF
NA	TRBD2	TRBJ2-3	TRBV12-3/TRBV12-4	15	TGTGCCAGCAGTTTCGGCGGGGGTAGCACAGATACGCAGTATTTT	CASSFGGGSTDTQYF
NA	TRBD2	TRBJ2-5	TRBV20-1	14	TGCAGTGCGCAGCAAAGCGGGGGGGCGGAGACCCAGTACTTC	CSAQQSGGAETQYF
few	NA	TRBJ1-2	TRBV20-1	12	TGCAGTGCAACGGGGGGGCTCTATGGCTACACCTTC	CSATGGLYGYTF
many	TRBD2	TRBJ2-3	TRBV12-3/TRBV12-4	16	TGTGCCAGCAGTTCTCATTTAGCGGGGGGCACAGATACGCAGTATTTT	CASSSHLAGGTDTQYF
many	TRBD2	TRBJ2-5	TRBV6-4	14	TGTGCCAGCAGCCTTAACGGGGGGGAGGAGACCCAGTACTTC	CASSLNGGEETQYF
NA	NA	TRBJ1-1	TRBV18	14	TGTGCCAGCTCACCACAGGGAAGAAACACTGAAGCTTTCTTT	CASSPQGRNTEAFF
NA	NA	TRBJ1-5	TRBV7-2	14	TGTGCCAGCAGCTCTGAGGGGCAGAATCAGCCCCAGCATTTT	CASSSEGQNQPQHF
few	TRBD1	TRBJ2-3	TRBV7-8	15	TGTGCCAGCAGCCGAAAGGACAGGGGGCCAGATACGCAGTATTTT	CASSRKDRGPDTQYF
NA	NA	TRBJ2-1	TRBV11-2	16	TGTGCCAGCAGCCGCGGGCGGGACCATACATACAATGAGCAGTTCTTC	CASSRGRDHTYNEQFF
few	NA	TRBJ2-7	TRBV21-1	13	TGTGCCCCCGAGTGGGGGGGCCTTTACGAGCAGTACTTC	CAPEWGGLYEQYF
NA	NA	TRBJ2-4	TRBV19	14	TGTGCCAGTAGTATAGGTGCGGGAAGCAACATTCAGTACTTC	CASSIGAGSNIQYF
many	NA	TRBJ1-6	TRBV25-1	13	TGTGCCAGCAGTGAATTAACAGTCTCACCCCTCCACTTT	CASSELTVSPLHF
many	NA	TRBJ1-2	TRBV7-8	12	TGTGCCAGCAGCTCCCATATTTACGGCTACACCTTC	CASSSHIYGYTF
many	NA	TRBJ1-1	TRBV7-3	15	TGTGCCAGCAGCTTATTGCTAGAGTTGAACACTGAAGCTTTCTTT	CASSLLLELNTEAFF
NA	TRBD1	TRBJ2-7	TRBV7-2	13	TGTGCCAGCAGCTACAGGGGAACCTACGAGCAGTACTTC	CASSYRGTYEQYF
few	NA	TRBJ2-7	TRBV18	13	TGTGCCAGCTCACCACCAGGGAGTTACGAGCAGTACTTC	CASSPPGSYEQYF
few	NA	TRBJ2-2	TRBV30	11	TGTGCCTGGAGCGGCACCGGGGAGCTGTTTTTT	CAWSGTGELFF
few	TRBD1	TRBJ2-5	TRBV28	15	TGTGCCAGCAGTTCCCTTACAGGGGGGAGGGAGACCCAGTACTTC	CASSSLTGGRETQYF
NA	NA	TRBJ1-4	TRBV7-9	13	TGTGCCAGCAGATCTGTTAGCCCGGAAAAACTGTTTTTT	CASRSVSPEKLFF
NA	TRBD1	TRBJ1-6	TRBV30	14	TGTGCCTGGAGTCCGGGACAGGGGAATTCACCCCTCCACTTT	CAWSPGQGNSPLHF
many	NA	TRBJ2-7	TRBV20-1	11	TGCAGTGCCAGGTCCGTGGAGGAGCAGTACTTC	CSARSVEEQYF
few	TRBD1	TRBJ1-2	TRBV7-8	12	TGTGCCAGCAGCTTGGACAGGGTCGGCTACACCTTC	CASSLDRVGYTF
few	TRBD1	TRBJ2-7	TRBV5-1	14	TGCGCCAGCAGCGAGGGACAGGGGATATACGAGCAGTACTTC	CASSEGQGIYEQYF
NA	NA	TRBJ2-2	TRBV12-3/TRBV12-4	12	TGTGCCAGCAGTGGGGACACCGGGGAGCTGTTTTTT	CASSGDTGELFF